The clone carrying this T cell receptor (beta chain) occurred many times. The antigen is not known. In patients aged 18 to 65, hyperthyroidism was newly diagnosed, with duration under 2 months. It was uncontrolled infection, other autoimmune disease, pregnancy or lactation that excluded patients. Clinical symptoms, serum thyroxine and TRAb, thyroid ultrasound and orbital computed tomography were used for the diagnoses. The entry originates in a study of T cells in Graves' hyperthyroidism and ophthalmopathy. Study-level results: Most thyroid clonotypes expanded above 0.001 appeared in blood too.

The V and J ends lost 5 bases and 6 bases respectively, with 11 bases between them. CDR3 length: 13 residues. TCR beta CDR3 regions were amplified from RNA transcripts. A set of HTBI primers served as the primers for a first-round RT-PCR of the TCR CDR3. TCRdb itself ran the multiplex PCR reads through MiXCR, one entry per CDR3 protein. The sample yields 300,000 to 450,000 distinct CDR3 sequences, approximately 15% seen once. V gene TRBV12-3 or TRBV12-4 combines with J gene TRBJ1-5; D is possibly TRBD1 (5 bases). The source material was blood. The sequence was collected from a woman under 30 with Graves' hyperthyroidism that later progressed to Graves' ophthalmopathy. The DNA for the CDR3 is TGTGCCAGCAGTCAGCGCAGGGCTCAGCCCCAGCATTTT. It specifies CASSQRRAQPQHF.